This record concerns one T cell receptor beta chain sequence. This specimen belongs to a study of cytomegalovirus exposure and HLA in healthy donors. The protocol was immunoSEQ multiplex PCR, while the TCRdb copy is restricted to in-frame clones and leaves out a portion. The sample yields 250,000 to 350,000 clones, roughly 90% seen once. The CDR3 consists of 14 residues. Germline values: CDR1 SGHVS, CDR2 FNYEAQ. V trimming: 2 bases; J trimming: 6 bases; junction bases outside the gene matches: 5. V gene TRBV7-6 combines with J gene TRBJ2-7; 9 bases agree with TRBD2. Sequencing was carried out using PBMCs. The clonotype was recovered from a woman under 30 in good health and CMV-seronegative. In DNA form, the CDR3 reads TGTGCCAGCAGCTTACTTCTAGCGGGAAGCGAGCAGTACTTC. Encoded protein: CASSLLLAGSEQYF.